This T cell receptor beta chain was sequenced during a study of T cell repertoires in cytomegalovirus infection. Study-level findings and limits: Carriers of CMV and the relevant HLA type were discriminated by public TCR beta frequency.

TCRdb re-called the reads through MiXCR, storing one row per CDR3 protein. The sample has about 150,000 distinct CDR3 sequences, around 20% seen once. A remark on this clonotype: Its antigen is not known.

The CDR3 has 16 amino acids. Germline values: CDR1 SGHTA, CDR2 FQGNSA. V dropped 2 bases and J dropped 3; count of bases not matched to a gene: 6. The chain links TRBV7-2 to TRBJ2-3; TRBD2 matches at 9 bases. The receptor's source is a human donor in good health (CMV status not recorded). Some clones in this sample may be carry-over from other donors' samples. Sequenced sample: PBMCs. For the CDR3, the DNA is TGTGCCAGCAGCTTACAAAGACTAGCGGAAACAGATACGCAGTATTTT. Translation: CASSLQRLAETDTQYF.